This is a list of T cell receptor beta chains from one sample in a study of blood T cell repertoires in COVID-19. Assay used: immunoSEQ multiplex PCR; TCRdb lists only in-frame clones, some missing. The sample consists of around 95,000 clones, 87% of them appearing once. Sequenced material: peripheral blood. These receptors originate from a man between 25 and 39 years old in a cohort sampled during active COVID-19. CDR3s include the opening cysteine and the closing phenylalanine or tryptophan. A D gene is named only where the DNA matches it firmly. Clone size is given for some rows only: seen once, a few or many times, or a class if the clone is expanded.

d_gene,j_gene,v_gene,abundance,CDR3nt,CDR3aa
TRBD1,TRBJ1-1,TRBV5-4,once,TGTGCCAGCAGCTCGACAGGGGGGTTGAACACTGAAGCTTTCTTT,CASSSTGGLNTEAFF
TRBD2,TRBJ2-7,TRBV7-2,.,TGTGCCAGCAGCTCGAGACTAGCGGGCCAGTCGGCCGAGCAGTACTTC,CASSSRLAGQSAEQYF
.,TRBJ1-1,TRBV6-5,.,TGTGCCAGCAGAAGAGGAGAAAACACTGAAGCTTTCTTT,CASRRGENTEAFF
.,TRBJ1-2,TRBV7-2,.,TGTGCCAGCAGCTTTTTTGAGGGGGACTATGGCTACACCTTC,CASSFFEGDYGYTF
.,TRBJ1-2,TRBV28,.,TGTGCCAGCCTTGGGGGGGCCACCCCGGACTATGGCTACACCTTC,CASLGGATPDYGYTF
.,TRBJ2-2,TRBV11-3,.,TGTGCCAGCAGCTTTGGACGGACAGACACCGGGGAGCTGTTTTTT,CASSFGRTDTGELFF
.,TRBJ2-7,TRBV18,.,TGTGCCAGCTCACCCTCGGACAGTCGGGAGCAGTACTTC,CASSPSDSREQYF
.,TRBJ2-5,TRBV6-1,.,TGTGCCAGCAGTGATTTGGACAGCCGTAAAGAGACCCAGTACTTC,CASSDLDSRKETQYF
TRBD2,TRBJ2-3,TRBV7-2,.,TGTGCCAGCAGCTTGAGGCGGGACTACTACACAGATACGCAGTATTTT,CASSLRRDYYTDTQYF
TRBD2,TRBJ2-7,TRBV3-1/TRBV3-2,.,TGTGCCAGCAGCCAAGACGAAAAGCCGTCGGACACTAGCGGGGGAACACAGTCCTACGAGCAGTACTTC,CASSQDEKPSDTSGGTQSYEQYF
TRBD1,TRBJ1-5,TRBV5-6,.,TGTGCCAGCAGCTCGGGACAGGGCCTCAATCAGCCCCAGCATTTT,CASSSGQGLNQPQHF
TRBD2,TRBJ2-3,TRBV7-9,.,TGTGCCAGCAGCTCTAGCGGGGGGGCATCTGATACGCAGTATTTT,CASSSSGGASDTQYF
TRBD2,TRBJ2-7,TRBV11-1,.,TGTGCCAGCAGTTCGGGGGGCGAGCAGTACTTC,CASSSGGEQYF
TRBD1,TRBJ1-6,TRBV11-2,.,TGTGCCAGCAGCTTGGACAGGGGACACTATTCACCCCTCCACTTT,CASSLDRGHYSPLHF
TRBD1,TRBJ2-7,TRBV5-1,.,TGCGCCAGCAGCCGGACAGGATACGAGCAGTACTTC,CASSRTGYEQYF
.,TRBJ1-1,TRBV15,.,TGTGCCACCAGCAGAGAGGCCGTGGACACTGAAGCTTTCTTT,CATSREAVDTEAFF
.,TRBJ2-7,TRBV9,.,TGTGCCAGCAGCGTCGGGGGACTCTTGGGTGACGAGCAGTACTTC,CASSVGGLLGDEQYF
.,TRBJ1-1,TRBV5-6,.,TGTGCCAGCAGCTTGGAAGAGTACACTGAAGCTTTCTTT,CASSLEEYTEAFF
TRBD2,TRBJ2-3,TRBV7-2,.,TGTGCCAGCAGCTCCGGGACTAGCCCGTTGGATACGCAGTATTTT,CASSSGTSPLDTQYF
TRBD2,TRBJ2-2,TRBV7-9,.,TGTGCCAGCAGCACCCGCGGGAGCACCGGGGAGCTGTTTTTT,CASSTRGSTGELFF
.,TRBJ1-2,TRBV2,.,TGTGCCAGCACCCCCGTAGGAGGGGCGCGTGGCTACACCTTC,CASTPVGGARGYTF
.,TRBJ2-3,TRBV5-4,.,TGTGCCAGCAGCTCCCCCCTAACAGATACGCAGTATTTT,CASSSPLTDTQYF
TRBD1,TRBJ2-3,TRBV27,.,TGTGCCAGCAGTTTAAGGGGACAGGGGGCAGATACGCAGTATTTT,CASSLRGQGADTQYF
TRBD2,TRBJ2-3,TRBV18,.,TGTGCCAGCTCACCAAAAACTACGGGGGGGCGAGATACGCAGTATTTT,CASSPKTTGGRDTQYF
.,TRBJ2-5,TRBV7-9,.,TGTGCCAGCAGCCGCAACCCAGCGCAAGAGACCCAGTACTTC,CASSRNPAQETQYF
.,TRBJ2-7,TRBV21-1,few,TGTGCCAGCAGCAAAGTGGCATTGACAGGGGAGTACTTC,CASSKVALTGEYF
TRBD1,TRBJ1-5,TRBV28,.,TGTGCCAGCAATAGAGGGGGCGCGAGTCAGCCCCAGCATTTT,CASNRGGASQPQHF
TRBD1,TRBJ2-1,TRBV5-1,.,TGCGCCAGCAGCTCGGACAGGGCCCTTTACAATGAGCAGTTCTTC,CASSSDRALYNEQFF
.,TRBJ2-7,TRBV5-4,.,TGTGCCAGCAGCCCCGGAGGGGATCGCTCCTACGAGCAGTACTTC,CASSPGGDRSYEQYF
.,TRBJ1-1,TRBV2,.,TGTGCCAGCAGCTACAGAGCCAACACTGAAGCTTTCTTT,CASSYRANTEAFF
.,TRBJ2-1,TRBV30,.,TGTGCCTGGAGTGTCCCGCAGGGTTGGGAGTTCTTC,CAWSVPQGWEFF
TRBD2,TRBJ2-3,TRBV5-1,.,TGCGCCAGCAGCTTCCGGACTAGCGGGATAGATACGCAGTATTTT,CASSFRTSGIDTQYF